The rows below give T cell receptor beta chains drawn from one sample of a study of glioma-infiltrating T cells. Each CDR3 protein gets one entry after TCRdb re-called the multiplex PCR reads with MiXCR. The sample includes more than 350,000 distinct CDR3 sequences, about 40% of them seen just once. The specimen sequenced was glioma tissue, nonneoplastic brain tissue, or PBMCs (not recorded which). Receptors were obtained from a human donor with low-grade glioma or glioblastoma, undergoing nonglioma brain surgery, or in good health (not recorded which). Each CDR3 is given with its conserved first and last residue. A D gene is named only where the DNA matches it firmly. Clone size, where shown, is once, few, many, or a class for clones that have expanded.

-,TRBJ2-7,TRBV6-1,-,TGTGCCAGCGGTGAAGCGGCAGGAATGCCCATCGCCTACGAGCAGTACTTC,CASGEAAGMPIAYEQYF
many,TRBJ2-3,TRBV28,-,TGTGCCAGCGGAGGTAGGACTAGCACAGATACGCAGTATTTT,CASGGRTSTDTQYF
-,TRBJ2-6,TRBV6-6,TRBD2,TGTGCCAGCAGTTACCCCCCCGGGGGGGAATCTGGGGCCAACGTCCTGACTTTC,CASSYPPGGESGANVLTF
-,TRBJ2-1,TRBV12-3/TRBV12-4,TRBD2,TGTGCCAGCAGTTCCAGACTAGCGGGAGTTAATGAGCAGTTCTTC,CASSSRLAGVNEQFF
few,TRBJ2-2,TRBV28,-,TGTGCCAGCAGTTCGAACGGGGAGCTGTTTTTT,CASSSNGELFF
many,TRBJ2-1,TRBV6-1,-,TGTGCCAGCAGCGGAAAAGCGGGTCGATCCTACAATGAGCAGTTCTTC,CASSGKAGRSYNEQFF
-,TRBJ1-1,TRBV6-2/TRBV6-3,-,TGTGCCAGCAGTTACGGCGGGGCCGCTGGTAACACTGAAGCTTTCTTT,CASSYGGAAGNTEAFF
-,TRBJ1-1,TRBV10-3,-,TGTGCCACCCAATTGGGGGTGAACACTGAAGCTTTCTTT,CATQLGVNTEAFF
once,TRBJ2-7,TRBV27,-,TGTGCCAGCGGAAACAAGGGGGGGGCCTACGAGCAGTACTTC,CASGNKGGAYEQYF
many,TRBJ1-6,TRBV28,-,TGTGCCAGCAGGCCCGGCGGGACGGATTATTCACCCCTCCACTTT,CASRPGGTDYSPLHF
many,TRBJ2-7,TRBV20-1,TRBD2,TGCAGTGCTTCTAGCGGGAGGGCCCCCTACGAGCAGTACTTC,CSASSGRAPYEQYF
few,TRBJ2-1,TRBV7-9,-,TGTGCCAGCAGCTTAGGCAGGGTAGGTGAGCAGTTCTTC,CASSLGRVGEQFF
many,TRBJ2-2,TRBV7-2,-,TGTGCCAGCAGCTCCCGAGGCACCGGGGAGCTGTTTTTT,CASSSRGTGELFF
-,TRBJ2-3,TRBV28,-,TGTGCCAGCAGTCTCCCCACCCGGGTGACAGATACGCAGTATTTT,CASSLPTRVTDTQYF
few,TRBJ2-3,TRBV15,TRBD1,TGTGCCACCAGCCCATCCTCGGGACAGACGAGTGTTGATACGCAGTATTTT,CATSPSSGQTSVDTQYF
-,TRBJ2-7,TRBV6-2/TRBV6-3,-,TGTGCCAGCAGTTTCAGGACAAGCTTTACCTACGAGCAGTACTTC,CASSFRTSFTYEQYF
many,TRBJ1-2,TRBV6-1,-,TGTGCCAGCAGCGGAAGAAATACCGGGACTGCAGGGGGCTACACCTTC,CASSGRNTGTAGGYTF
few,TRBJ2-7,TRBV6-1,-,TGTGCCAGCAGAAGGAGCCGTGAAGACTCCTACGAGCAGTACTTC,CASRRSREDSYEQYF
-,TRBJ2-5,TRBV2,-,TGTGCCAGCAAGACAAGGCCCTTCGGGGCCCAGTACTTC,CASKTRPFGAQYF
once,TRBJ2-7,TRBV7-2,TRBD2,TGTGCCAGCAGCTCCGCTAGCGGGAGGCACCACGAGCAGTACTTC,CASSSASGRHHEQYF
-,TRBJ1-5,TRBV20-1,-,TGCAGTGCTAGCCGGGGGGACCCCGATCAGCCCCAGCATTTT,CSASRGDPDQPQHF
few,TRBJ2-5,TRBV24-1,-,TGTGCCACCAGTGATTCGGGCACCCAAGAGACCCAGTACTTC,CATSDSGTQETQYF
-,TRBJ2-3,TRBV7-3,TRBD2,TGTGCCAGCAGCCCCGGGACTAACACAGATACGCAGTATTTT,CASSPGTNTDTQYF
-,TRBJ2-7,TRBV3-1,TRBD2,TGTGCCAGCAATCTAGCGGGAGGGCTAAACGAGCAGTACTTC,CASNLAGGLNEQYF
few,TRBJ2-7,TRBV28,-,TGTGCCAGCAGCCCCGGAATTGTGGGGTCCTACGAGCAGTACTTC,CASSPGIVGSYEQYF
-,TRBJ1-6,TRBV20-1,-,TGCAGTGCTAGCCCGGGACCGTTAAATTCACCCCTCCACTTT,CSASPGPLNSPLHF
-,TRBJ2-1,TRBV28,TRBD2,TGTGCCAGCAGCCTTAGCGGGAGAGCCTACAATGAGCAGTTCTTC,CASSLSGRAYNEQFF
-,TRBJ2-3,TRBV28,-,TGTGCCAGCAGTTTATGCGTAGACCTGGGCCCAGATACGCAGTATTTT,CASSLCVDLGPDTQYF
-,TRBJ1-3,TRBV2,-,TGTGCCAGCAGTCCAACAGGGACTGGAAACACCATATATTTT,CASSPTGTGNTIYF
-,TRBJ2-1,TRBV5-4,-,TGTGCCAGCAGCTTGGTACGTCCGAGCTCCTACAATGAGCAGTTCTTC,CASSLVRPSSYNEQFF
-,TRBJ1-5,TRBV27,-,TGTGCCAGCAGTCCGAGTGGAGAGGGTCGACCCGAGCATTTT,CASSPSGEGRPEHF
-,TRBJ2-1,TRBV7-9,-,TGTGCCAGCAGCTCGGAGGGCCCTAACGGGCGGGCCTACAATGAGCAGTTCTTC,CASSSEGPNGRAYNEQFF
-,TRBJ1-2,TRBV7-2,-,TGTGCCAGCAGCCCGACCCCTTACTATGGCTACACCTTC,CASSPTPYYGYTF
-,TRBJ1-1,TRBV2,-,TGTGCCAGCAAAGGTTTTATGAACACTGAAGCTTTCTTT,CASKGFMNTEAFF
few,TRBJ2-3,TRBV6-6,TRBD1,TGTGCCAGCAGACCTAACAGGGGACATACCACAGATACGCAGTATTTT,CASRPNRGHTTDTQYF
-,TRBJ1-5,TRBV28,-,TGTGCCAGCAGACCAGACACAGATAGCAATCAGCCCCAGCATTTT,CASRPDTDSNQPQHF
-,TRBJ1-1,TRBV29-1,-,TGCAGCGTCGACAGCATGAACACTGAAGCTTTCTTT,CSVDSMNTEAFF
many,TRBJ2-3,TRBV28,TRBD2,TGTGCCAGCAGTTTATGGAGAGCGGGGTCTAGCACAGATACGCAGTATTTT,CASSLWRAGSSTDTQYF
-,TRBJ1-3,TRBV20-1,-,TGCAGTGCCACGCACGGTTCAGGGGGAAACACCATATATTTT,CSATHGSGGNTIYF
few,TRBJ1-1,TRBV11-3,-,TGTGCCAGCAGCCGACTTCGGTGGACTGAAGCTTTCTTT,CASSRLRWTEAFF
many,TRBJ2-3,TRBV28,-,TGTGCCAGCAGTTTATTTGCGGATACGCAGTATTTT,CASSLFADTQYF
few,TRBJ2-2,TRBV20-1,-,TGCAGTGCTAGAGATTTGCGAACCACCGGGGAGCTGTTTTTT,CSARDLRTTGELFF
-,TRBJ2-1,TRBV6-1,-,TGTGCCAGCAGTGATACGCCTGGTCTCTCCTACAATGAGCAGTTCTTC,CASSDTPGLSYNEQFF
-,TRBJ2-1,TRBV20-1,-,TGCAGTGCTAGAGATAATCGGGGTGTCTACGATGAGCAGTTCTTC,CSARDNRGVYDEQFF
-,TRBJ2-3,TRBV20-1,TRBD1,TGCAGTGCCAGAACCCTTCGACAGGGTCGGGGCACAGATACGCAGTATTTT,CSARTLRQGRGTDTQYF
-,TRBJ1-6,TRBV20-1,-,TGCAGTGCTAGGGGACGGTATAATTCACCCCTCCACTTT,CSARGRYNSPLHF
once,TRBJ2-1,TRBV27,-,TGTGCCAGCAGTTTAGACAGATCACTCCTTATGCATGAGCAGTTCTTC,CASSLDRSLLMHEQFF
many,TRBJ2-2,TRBV27,-,TGTGCCAGCAGTTTATCCGGCTCAGGGGAGCTGTTTTTT,CASSLSGSGELFF
many,TRBJ2-3,TRBV7-2,-,TGTGCCAGCAGCAGCAGGCTGAATACGCAGTATTTT,CASSSRLNTQYF
-,TRBJ1-5,TRBV19,-,TGTGCCAGTAGTATTTGGGGGTTTAGCAATCAGCCCCAGCATTTT,CASSIWGFSNQPQHF
few,TRBJ2-2,TRBV20-1,-,TGCAGTGCTAGAGGGGGACACTCGAACACCGGGGAGCTGTTTTTT,CSARGGHSNTGELFF
many,TRBJ1-1,TRBV6-1,-,TGTGCCAGCAGTGCGGGGACCGAGGAGATGAACACTGAAGCTTTCTTT,CASSAGTEEMNTEAFF